This TCR beta chain was recovered during a study of T-cell reconstitution after alpha-beta-depleted transplantation in children. Germline values: CDR1 SGHVS, CDR2 FQNEAQ. The CDR3 runs to 18 residues. The V gene end was trimmed by 5 bases and the J gene end by 5 bases; junction bases not matched to a gene: 18. Researchers prepared the TCRbeta library using unique molecular identifiers, the study reports. Each CDR3 protein is one row after TCRdb ran MiXCR on the PCR reads. Altogether 450,000 to 550,000 distinct CDR3 sequences are present, roughly an eighth being singletons, with the ten largest covering 14%.

V usage is TRBV7-8 and J usage is TRBJ2-1; 7 bases are a match to TRBD2. The starting material was PBMCs, mostly from graft donor cells, obtained 180 days after TCRalphabeta/CD19-depleted stem cell transplant. This receptor was taken from a female patient between 2 and 15 years old who had a stem cell transplant for aplastic anemia, so the T cells may come from the graft donor. CDR3: CASSIPGVSGFLNNEQFF. The CDR3 coding sequence is TGTGCCAGCAGCATTCCGGGTGTTAGCGGGTTTTTGAACAATGAGCAGTTCTTC.